Listed below are T cell receptor beta chains from one sample, sequenced in a study of lymphopenia after photon versus proton radiotherapy. Profiled with immunoSEQ multiplex PCR; TCRdb holds only in-frame clones, not every one. Found here are 15,000 to 20,000 clones, just over 85% of them singletons; the top ten hold 11%. Sample: peripheral blood, taken from a patient treated with proton-based radiotherapy. These receptors all stem from a man in his 70s with pancreatic cancer. Both conserved end residues are part of each CDR3. Each record gives: CDR3 DNA, CDR3 protein, D gene, V gene, clone size, J gene. D genes are given only for firm matches. Clone size appears in some rows only: once, few, many, or a class for an expanded clone.

cdr3_nt: TGTGCCAGCAGTATCCAGACAACTAATGAAAAACTGTTTTTT; cdr3_aa: CASSIQTTNEKLFF; d_call: -; v_call: TRBV6-1; clone_size: once; j_call: TRBJ1-4
cdr3_nt: TGTGCCTGGTCAGACAGAAACAATCAGCCCCAGCATTTT; cdr3_aa: CAWSDRNNQPQHF; d_call: -; v_call: TRBV30; clone_size: -; j_call: TRBJ1-5
cdr3_nt: TGTGCCAGCAGGGATGACAGGCTCACTGAAGCTTTCTTT; cdr3_aa: CASRDDRLTEAFF; d_call: -; v_call: TRBV14; clone_size: -; j_call: TRBJ1-1
cdr3_nt: TGTGCCAGTAGTATAGGACAGGGGGTTATGAACACTGAAGCTTTCTTT; cdr3_aa: CASSIGQGVMNTEAFF; d_call: TRBD1; v_call: TRBV19; clone_size: -; j_call: TRBJ1-1
cdr3_nt: TGTGCCAGCAGTGAAGGACAGGGGCGCAATCAGCCCCAGCATTTT; cdr3_aa: CASSEGQGRNQPQHF; d_call: TRBD1; v_call: TRBV6-1; clone_size: -; j_call: TRBJ1-5
cdr3_nt: TGTGCCAGCTCACCTTTAGAGACTTTACAGGGGGTTGGCTACACCTTC; cdr3_aa: CASSPLETLQGVGYTF; d_call: TRBD1; v_call: TRBV18; clone_size: -; j_call: TRBJ1-2
cdr3_nt: TGCGCCAGCAGCCAAGGTTGGACACCAACTAATGAAAAACTGTTTTTT; cdr3_aa: CASSQGWTPTNEKLFF; d_call: -; v_call: TRBV4-1; clone_size: -; j_call: TRBJ1-4
cdr3_nt: TGTGCCAGTAGTATAGATCGGGGCGGCACTGAAGCTTTCTTT; cdr3_aa: CASSIDRGGTEAFF; d_call: -; v_call: TRBV19; clone_size: -; j_call: TRBJ1-1
cdr3_nt: TGCGCCAGCAGCTTGGGGTGGGAGAACACTGAAGCTTTCTTT; cdr3_aa: CASSLGWENTEAFF; d_call: -; v_call: TRBV5-1; clone_size: -; j_call: TRBJ1-1
cdr3_nt: TGTGCCAGCAGCCGCGGACAGGGGTACGAGCAGTACTTC; cdr3_aa: CASSRGQGYEQYF; d_call: TRBD1; v_call: TRBV7-6; clone_size: -; j_call: TRBJ2-7
cdr3_nt: TGCGCCAGCAGCCTCCTTCAGGGTGAGCAGTTCTTC; cdr3_aa: CASSLLQGEQFF; d_call: -; v_call: TRBV5-1; clone_size: -; j_call: TRBJ2-1
cdr3_nt: TGTGCCAGTAGTATAGGTGGGTCCTACAATGAGCAGTTCTTC; cdr3_aa: CASSIGGSYNEQFF; d_call: -; v_call: TRBV19; clone_size: -; j_call: TRBJ2-1
cdr3_nt: TGTGCCAGCAGGAGGAGAGAGGGATATAGCACTGAAGCTTTCTTT; cdr3_aa: CASRRREGYSTEAFF; d_call: -; v_call: TRBV6-1; clone_size: -; j_call: TRBJ1-1
cdr3_nt: TGTGCCTGGAGAAAGACAGGGGGCGGGGGCTACACCTTC; cdr3_aa: CAWRKTGGGGYTF; d_call: TRBD1; v_call: TRBV30; clone_size: -; j_call: TRBJ1-2
cdr3_nt: TGTGCCACCAGCGCCCGGACAGGGATTAGGACTGAAGCTTTCTTT; cdr3_aa: CATSARTGIRTEAFF; d_call: TRBD1; v_call: TRBV15; clone_size: -; j_call: TRBJ1-1
cdr3_nt: TGTGCCATCAGGAGCTCTAGCTCTGGAAACACCATATATTTT; cdr3_aa: CAIRSSSSGNTIYF; d_call: -; v_call: TRBV10-3; clone_size: -; j_call: TRBJ1-3
cdr3_nt: TGTGCCAGTAGTTCAATGGGGGCAGATAACTATGGCTACACCTTC; cdr3_aa: CASSSMGADNYGYTF; d_call: -; v_call: TRBV19; clone_size: -; j_call: TRBJ1-2
cdr3_nt: TGTGCCAGCAGCTTAGTCCGGGGGGGGATCGAGACCCAGTACTTC; cdr3_aa: CASSLVRGGIETQYF; d_call: TRBD2; v_call: TRBV11-2; clone_size: -; j_call: TRBJ2-5
cdr3_nt: TGTGCCAGTAGGAGGGGGGAGACCCAGTACTTC; cdr3_aa: CASRRGETQYF; d_call: -; v_call: TRBV19; clone_size: -; j_call: TRBJ2-5
cdr3_nt: TGTGCCAGCACCACCTCAGGGGATTACTTCCCAAGCTACACCTTC; cdr3_aa: CASTTSGDYFPSYTF; d_call: -; v_call: TRBV6-1; clone_size: -; j_call: TRBJ1-2
cdr3_nt: TGCGCCAGCAGCTTGGCCAGAGAGACCCAGTACTTC; cdr3_aa: CASSLARETQYF; d_call: -; v_call: TRBV5-1; clone_size: -; j_call: TRBJ2-5
cdr3_nt: TGTGCCTGGACCGGGACAGGGTCCTATAATTCACCCCTCCACTTT; cdr3_aa: CAWTGTGSYNSPLHF; d_call: TRBD1; v_call: TRBV30; clone_size: once; j_call: TRBJ1-6
cdr3_nt: TGTGCCAGCAGCTCAAGCCGAAGGGGGGTTAACACAGATACGCAGTATTTT; cdr3_aa: CASSSSRRGVNTDTQYF; d_call: -; v_call: TRBV5-6; clone_size: -; j_call: TRBJ2-3
cdr3_nt: TGTGCCAGCAGCTATATGGGGGGGCCGGAATATGGCTACACCTTC; cdr3_aa: CASSYMGGPEYGYTF; d_call: -; v_call: TRBV7-3; clone_size: once; j_call: TRBJ1-2
cdr3_nt: TGTGCCAGTAGTATTTGGTCGAGGGCGCGGGTCACTGAAGCTTTCTTT; cdr3_aa: CASSIWSRARVTEAFF; d_call: -; v_call: TRBV19; clone_size: -; j_call: TRBJ1-1
cdr3_nt: TGTGCCAGCAGCTTAGGAGGGGGCCTAATCTATAATTCACCCCTCCACTTT; cdr3_aa: CASSLGGGLIYNSPLHF; d_call: TRBD1; v_call: TRBV11-2; clone_size: -; j_call: TRBJ1-6
cdr3_nt: TGTGCCAGCAGCGTACTAGCGGGACCTTACGAGCAGTACTTC; cdr3_aa: CASSVLAGPYEQYF; d_call: TRBD2; v_call: TRBV6-1; clone_size: once; j_call: TRBJ2-7